This TCR beta chain emerged from a study of cytomegalovirus exposure and HLA in healthy donors. General study findings and limits: In a later analysis, CMV-associated beta chains were mostly HLA-associated, it appeared. Sequencing depth across donors, presence/absence analyses assumed, was roughly uniform. Cytomegalovirus status was reportedly diagnosed by the classifier with high sensitivity and specificity.

The primer mix had 60 Vbeta and 13 Jbeta primers. The repertoire was sequenced with immunoSEQ multiplex PCR; TCRdb's copy has only in-frame clones and lacks some. The sample consists of under 150,000 clones, about four fifths of them appearing once. About this clone itself: What it recognizes is unknown.

Germline-derived CDR1 and CDR2 are MDHEN and SYDVKM. Trimming pared 3 bases from V and 3 bases from J, leaving 5 bases between. The CDR3 has 12 residues. At sampling all donors were nominally healthy, likely with unrecorded immune exposures. Sequencing used PBMCs. The clonotype was recovered from a woman in her thirties or forties in good health and CMV-seropositive. This chain links TRBV28 with TRBJ2-5; D not certain. The CDR3 DNA follows: TGTGCCAGCAGTTTTATTGAAGAGACCCAGTACTTC. Translation gives CASSFIEETQYF.